A single sample gave rise to the 11 T cell receptor beta chains below, sequenced in a study of T-cell reconstitution after alpha-beta-depleted transplantation in children. TCRbeta library preparation incorporated unique molecular identifiers. TCRdb reanalysed the PCR reads using MiXCR and keeps one entry per CDR3 protein. The table includes 700,000 to 850,000 distinct CDR3 sequences, 15% to 20% detected once. The source material was PBMCs, mostly from graft donor cells, sampled 360 days after TCRalphabeta/CD19-depleted stem cell transplant. These TCRs come from a male patient between 10 and 17 years old who had a stem cell transplant for acute lymphoblastic leukemia, so the T cells may come from the graft donor.

This clonotype was counted only a few times. The chain has TRBV7-3 and TRBJ1-1, with 9 bases identical to TRBD1. Germline loops: CDR1 SGHTA, CDR2 FQGTGA. This CDR3 is built from 17 residues. The trim removed 2 bases at V and 0 bases at J, leaving 7 bases unmatched. The CDR3 here is CASSLSRTGAMNTEAFF. The CDR3, as DNA: TGTGCCAGCAGCTTATCCCGGACAGGGGCCATGAACACTGAAGCTTTCTTT.

Note on this clonotype: The germline gene is not matched at one end of the junction; a read error may be the cause. The chain has TRBV2 and TRBJ2-1, with 8 bases fitting TRBD2. This CDR3 has 18 amino acids. From germline, CDR1 is SNHLY and CDR2 FYNNEI. The CDR3 bases are TGTACCAGCAGTATCCGAACCTTAGCGGGATCCTCCTACAATGAGCAGTTCTTC. The encoded protein is CTSSIRTLAGSSYNEQFF.

This clonotype was detected many times. The CDR3 loop is CASQTSGSFYNEQFF. As DNA, the CDR3 is TGTGCCAGCCAAACTAGCGGGAGCTTTTACAATGAGCAGTTCTTC. The chain is built from TRBV6-1 and TRBJ2-1, with TRBD2 identical over 11 bases. There are 15 residues in the CDR3. Per the germline V gene, CDR1 is MNHNS and CDR2 is SASEGT. The V gene end was trimmed by 8 bases and the J gene end by 4 bases; junction bases not matched to a gene: 7.

This clonotype was counted only a few times. The rearrangement uses TRBV2 and TRBJ2-1, with unresolved D. Germline lookup yields CDR1 SNHLY and CDR2 FYNNEI. The CDR3 contains 13 residues. Trimming shortened V by 8 bases and J by 3 bases, and 11 bases separated the two germline ends. The CDR3 bases are TGTGCCAGCGTATCGGACGTCTACAATGAGCAGTTCTTC. Its protein is CASVSDVYNEQFF.

The genes are TRBV6-5 and TRBJ2-5, with D possibly being TRBD2 (6 bases). This CDR3 has 12 residues. Germline-derived CDR1 and CDR2 are MNHEY and SVGAGI. V gave up 6 bases and J gave up 2 bases, with 7 bases separating them. This chain's CDR3 is CASREGQETQYF. The CDR3, as DNA: TGTGCCAGCAGGGAGGGACAAGAGACCCAGTACTTC.

This chain uses TRBV11-2 with TRBJ2-5; perhaps TRBD1 as D (6 bases). V shed 9 bases and J shed 5 bases, with 19 bases lying between them. Germline CDR1 reads SGHAT; CDR2 reads FQNNGV. This CDR3 contains 14 residues. CDR3 loop: CASLQPYRAETQYF. Here the CDR3 DNA reads TGTGCCAGTCTACAACCGTACAGGGCTGAGACCCAGTACTTC.

This clonotype came up a few times. The chain employs TRBV5-4 and TRBJ2-3, with D hard to call. From germline, CDR1 is SGHNT and CDR2 YYREEE (reference sequence). There are 19 residues in the CDR3. V was shortened by 0 bases and J by 2 bases, with 22 bases between the two germline ends. The CDR3 DNA sequence: TGTGCCAGCAGCTTGGAAGCCAGTCGGTGGGCCGAGAACACAGATACGCAGTATTTT. Its protein is CASSLEASRWAENTDTQYF.

This clonotype has a count of ten or more. The V gene is TRBV27, the J gene TRBJ2-7, with D unresolved. The V end lost 6 bases, the J end lost 0 bases, and 9 bases lay between the germline ends. The CDR3 runs 13 residues. Germline V gene lookup returns CDR1 MNHEY and CDR2 SMNVEV (reference sequence). The CDR3, as DNA: TGTGCCAGCAGGCGACTGTCCTCCTACGAGCAGTACTTC. Its protein product is CASRRLSSYEQYF.

The table lists this clonotype with a few counts. V is TRBV5-1 and J is TRBJ2-5; a weak D match, TRBD2 (5 bases). Germline V gene data show CDR1 as SGHRS and CDR2 as YFSETQ. V was shortened by 2 bases and J by 2 bases, with 13 bases between the two germline ends. The CDR3 consists of 15 residues. The CDR3 DNA follows: TGCGCCAGCAGCTTACGGGTTACGGGACAAGAGACCCAGTACTTC. This sequence encodes CASSLRVTGQETQYF.

There are a few counts of this clonotype. The gene calls are TRBV7-3 and TRBJ1-6, with 12 nucleotides matching TRBD1. From germline, CDR1 is SGHTA and CDR2 FQGTGA. The CDR3 has 15 amino acids. V was pared by 4 bases and J by 13 bases, with 8 bases of the junction left unmatched. The CDR3 bases are TGTGCCAGCAGCTCCGCCGGGACAGGGGGCGGTCCCCTCCACTTT. It codes for CASSSAGTGGGPLHF. The full variable domain, in which reference TRBV7-3 and TRBJ1-6 provide the parts outside the CDR3, is GAGVSQTPSNKVTEKGKYVELRCDPISGHTALYWYRQSLGQGPEFLIYFQGTGAADDSGLPNDRFFAVRPEGSVSTLKIQRTERGDSAVYLCASSSAGTGGGPLHFGNGTRLTVT.

This clonotype was found many times. V usage is TRBV25-1 and J usage is TRBJ2-5, with a tentative D call TRBD2 (7 bases). CDR3 length: 15 amino acids. V was cut by 0 bases and J by 5 bases, with 13 bases left in between. CDR1 is MGHDK, CDR2 SYGVNS, per germline. The CDR3 is CASSEYRGGSETQYF. Here the CDR3 DNA reads TGTGCCAGCAGTGAATATAGGGGGGGATCGGAGACCCAGTACTTC.